This T cell receptor beta chain was observed in a study of TIL therapy for anti-PD-1-resistant metastatic lung cancer. Across the whole study: Most patients had lung adenocarcinoma. The study, taken as a whole, reports: Patients were highly selected, enriched for treatment-naive, never-smoker and oncogene-addicted cases.

As regards this clone: What it binds is not known.

CDR3 size: 13 residues. Trimming stripped 3 bases from V and 8 bases from J, with 13 bases between. CDR1 and CDR2 from the germline V gene are KGHSH and LQKENI. The immunoSEQ assay was v3. Each library reached some 2.1 million read pairs, or 5-6 million at deep level. Measured with immunoSEQ multiplex PCR; TCRdb has only the in-frame clones, and not every one. The repertoire has tens of thousands of clones, around 81% of them found once; the top ten carry roughly 7%. Time point specified: pre-treatment sample, taken before nivolumab and TIL therapy. Enrollment ran from late 2017 to early 2020. This sequence originates from a person aged 25-79 years with non-small cell lung cancer. Source: blood, taken at baseline. The chain couples TRBV18 to TRBJ1-2, with D maybe TRBD1 (6 bases). Here the CDR3 reads CASSPGRGFGYTF. The CDR3 region has the DNA TGTGCCAGCTCACCTGGCAGGGGTTTCGGCTACACCTTC. The complete variable domain, with remaining parts taken from reference TRBV18 and TRBJ1-2, reads NAGVMQNPRHLVRRRGQEARLRCSPMKGHSHVYWYRQLPEEGLKFMVYLQKENIIDESGMPKERFSAEFPKEGPSILRIQQVVRGDSAAYFCASSPGRGFGYTFGSGTRLTVV.